This TCR beta chain is from a study of Ad26.COV2.S vaccination and SARS-CoV-2 variants. Produced via immunoSEQ multiplex PCR; TCRdb's table is partial and in-frame only. This table has about 680,000 clones, roughly 90% appearing once. Germline CDR1 reads WSHSY; CDR2 reads SAAADI. The V gene end was trimmed by 0 bases and the J gene end by 9 bases; junction bases not matched to a gene: 11. This CDR3 contains 17 residues. The treatment: roughly 18 received Ad26.COV2.S at low or high dose, single or two shots; five or six received placebo; per-sample allocation not given. On day 63 after the first injection, vaccine and placebo recipients gave samples.

The V call is TRBV10-2, the J call TRBJ2-3; TRBD2 aligns across 11 bases. The receptor was derived from a person aged 18-60 years who received the Ad26.COV2.S COVID-19 vaccine or a placebo. The specimen comprised peripheral blood, sampled in a trial of Ad26.COV2.S vaccine versus placebo. DNA of the CDR3: TGCGCCAGCAGTGAGTCGAGGGCTAGCGGGGGGCGGAGAACGCAGTATTTT. Translation gives CASSESRASGGRRTQYF.